The present entry profiles one T cell receptor (beta chain) with its context. Assay: immunoSEQ multiplex PCR; the TCRdb copy retains only in-frame clones and omits some. The sample lists 2,000 to 2,500 clones; 65% to 85% were seen once. CDR1 is SGHTA, CDR2 FQGNSA, per germline. V lost 3 bases, J lost 8 bases, and 17 bases lay in between. CDR3 length: 14 residues. The sample originates from a study of brain metastases from non-small cell lung cancer. This TCR derives from a donor at least 40 years old with non-small cell lung cancer. What was sequenced was tumor-adjacent normal tissue. V and J are TRBV7-2 and TRBJ2-7; D gene ambiguous. The CDR3 loop is CASSFNQMATKQYF. CDR3 sequence (DNA): TGTGCCAGCAGCTTTAACCAAATGGCTACGAAGCAGTACTTC. The full variable domain, in which reference TRBV7-2 and TRBJ2-7 provide the parts outside the CDR3, is GAGVSQSPSNKVTEKGKDVELRCDPISGHTALYWYRQSLGQGLEFLIYFQGNSAPDKSGLPSDRFSAERTGGSVSTLTIQRTQQEDSAVYLCASSFNQMATKQYFGPGTRLTVT.